Presented here are 8 T cell receptor beta chains from one specimen sequenced in a study of human T cells and chemical hapten exposure. TCRdb passed the RACE reads through MiXCR, listing each CDR3 protein once. Of approximately 90,000 distinct CDR3 sequences listed, 11% are singletons. Documented time point: patch test 2, 6 weeks after DPC sensitization. The treatment is: therapeutic diphenylcyclopropenone sensitization with weekly scalp DPC. The sample consisted of whole blood, taken in connection with sensitization to the hapten diphenylcyclopropenone (DPC). These receptors were obtained from a middle-aged man with alopecia areata. Some clones in this sample may be carry-over from other donors' samples.

In DNA, the CDR3 is TGTGCCAGCAGTTACACGGGGTCCTACGAGCAGTACTTC. As protein: CASSYTGSYEQYF. The gene calls are TRBV6-5 and TRBJ2-7; D is possibly TRBD2 (5 bases). Trimming pared 2 bases from V and 1 base from J, leaving 6 bases between. Germline assignment: CDR1 MNHEY and CDR2 SVGAGI. CDR3 length: 13 residues.

There are a few counts of this clonotype. The chain uses TRBV10-3 and TRBJ1-1, with D possibly TRBD1 on 6 matching bases. Germline CDR1 and CDR2: ENHRY and SYGVKD. Trimming took off 0 bases at V and 6 bases at J, with 14 bases between the two ends. There are 15 residues in the CDR3. CDR3 coding DNA: TGTGCCATCAGTGAGTCGACCCTCCAGGGGTCTGAAGCTTTCTTT. It encodes CAISESTLQGSEAFF.

This clonotype has just a few counts. The chain has TRBV2 and TRBJ2-1, with 7 nucleotides matching TRBD1. V shed 6 bases, J shed 8 bases, and the junction held 13 bases outside the gene matches. Germline V gene data show CDR1 as SNHLY and CDR2 as FYNNEI. CDR3 length: 15 amino acids. The DNA for the CDR3 is TGTGCCAGCAGCAAGGGGGCACGGGAACTCGATGAGCAGTTCTTC. This sequence encodes CASSKGARELDEQFF.

The genes are TRBV19 and TRBJ1-2; unclear D gene. The V gene's germline CDR1 is LNHDA and CDR2 SQIVND (reference sequence). The ends were cut back, 6 bases at V and 6 bases at J, with 11 bases in the middle. The CDR3 contains 12 residues. CDR3 region: CASSSTVDGYTF. CDR3 bases: TGTGCCAGTAGCTCAACGGTGGATGGCTACACCTTC. The full variable domain, with the rest looked up from reference TRBV19 and TRBJ1-2, is DGGITQSPKYLFRKEGQNVTLSCEQNLNHDAMYWYRQDPGQGLRLIYYSQIVNDFQKGDIAEGYSVSREKKESFPLTVTSAQKNPTAFYLCASSSTVDGYTFGSGTRLTVV.

This clonotype was found many times. The chain joins TRBV10-3 to TRBJ1-5, with 8 positions matching TRBD1. With 5 bases clipped from V and 1 base from J, the junction kept 4 bases outside the gene matches. The CDR3 runs to 15 residues. Germline V gene lookup returns CDR1 ENHRY and CDR2 SYGVKD. For the CDR3, the DNA is TGTGCCATCAGTCCGGACAGGGCAAGCAATCAGCCCCAGCATTTT. Translated: CAISPDRASNQPQHF.

This clonotype occurred a few times. The chain combines TRBV21-1 with TRBJ2-3; the table gives TRBD1 as D, unverified against the DNA. TRBV21-1 represents a pseudogene. The CDR3 has 22 residues. This CDR3 reads CASSKESQRGEGAERWTDTQYF. DNA of the CDR3: TGTGCCAGCAGCAAAGAGAGCCAGCGCGGGGAGGGGGCCGAGAGGTGGACAGATACGCAGTATTTT.

The chain has TRBV29-1 and TRBJ2-2; D is undetermined. The CDR3 length is 11 residues. Between the trimmed V and J ends, which lost 4 bases and 5 bases, there was a span of 5 bases. Germline values: CDR1 SQVTM, CDR2 ANQGSEA. For the CDR3, the DNA is TGCAGCGTTGGGTTTACCGGGGAGCTGTTTTTT. Translating gives CSVGFTGELFF.

This chain uses TRBV7-2 with TRBJ1-4; no clear D. V was trimmed by 3 bases and J by 8 bases, leaving 13 bases between them. CDR1 is SGHTA, CDR2 FQGNSA, per germline. The CDR3 is 14 amino acids. The CDR3 region has the DNA TGTGCCAGCAGCTTCGGAAACCCCGAGGAAAAACTGTTTTTT. This sequence encodes CASSFGNPEEKLFF.